This TCR beta chain emerged from a study of cytomegalovirus exposure and HLA in healthy donors. Overall study context: About 85 million unique TCRs from HLA-typed donors were held in an early release of data. Study observations and caveats: A later analysis reportedly found fewer N-insertions in an Asian-associated ancestry cluster than the approximately 700-donor mean. Later analysis identified a missense DCLRE1C variant that was linked to TCR beta V- and J-gene trimming. Three CMV-associated chains proved CMV antigen-specific in vitro.

Points on this clone: Its cognate antigen is unknown.

Primers included in the PCR were 60 Vbeta and 13 Jbeta primers. Some clones are missing from TCRdb's copy, which holds only in-frame ones; the method was immunoSEQ multiplex PCR. The sample shows about 67,000 clones, less than 80% of them seen only once. This CDR3 comprises 15 residues. The V gene end was trimmed by 4 bases and the J gene end by 1 base; junction bases not matched to a gene: 7. Germline lookup yields CDR1 SGHNT and CDR2 YYREEE (reference sequence). Sequencing input: PBMCs. This receptor was identified in a man aged 55-75 years in good health and CMV-seropositive. This rearrangement joins TRBV5-4 to TRBJ2-7; 8 nucleotides align to TRBD2. CDR3 sequence (DNA): TGTGCCAGCAGCCAAGTTAGCGGGGATTCCTACGAGCAGTACTTC. Translation gives CASSQVSGDSYEQYF.